This T cell receptor (beta chain) was sequenced in a study of T cell responses to AZD1222 COVID-19 vaccine. Background on the study: Pooling was applied to second doses at about 4 or about 12 weeks. Study-wide findings and caveats: When two AZD1222 doses had been given, Spike-specific TCR breadth and depth rose.

TCRdb keeps only in-frame clones here, not all; method: immunoSEQ multiplex PCR. The table includes about 94,000 clones, roughly 84% detected once. Note on this clone: Its specificity is unknown.

The CDR3 spans 13 residues. Germline V gene data show CDR1 as SGHVS and CDR2 as FQNEAQ. Trimming pared 1 base from V and 8 bases from J, leaving 6 bases between. This receptor was obtained from an adult in good health. The sample consisted of peripheral blood, taken on day 0 of AZD1222 vaccination. V is TRBV7-8 and J is TRBJ1-6; D is perhaps TRBD1 (5 bases). CDR3 DNA: TGTGCCAGCAGCTTAGAACAGGATTCACCCCTCCACTTT. Amino acids: CASSLEQDSPLHF.